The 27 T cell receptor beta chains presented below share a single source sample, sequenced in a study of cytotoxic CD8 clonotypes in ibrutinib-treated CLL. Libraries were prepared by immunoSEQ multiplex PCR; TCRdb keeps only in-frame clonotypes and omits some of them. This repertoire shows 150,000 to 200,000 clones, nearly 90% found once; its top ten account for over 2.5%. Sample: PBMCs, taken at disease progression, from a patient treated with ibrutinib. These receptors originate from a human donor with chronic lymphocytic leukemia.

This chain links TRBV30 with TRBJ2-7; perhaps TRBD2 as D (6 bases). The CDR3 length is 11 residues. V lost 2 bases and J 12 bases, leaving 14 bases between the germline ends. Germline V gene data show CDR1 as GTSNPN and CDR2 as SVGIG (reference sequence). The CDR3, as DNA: TGTGCCTGGAGTAAGGGAGGTCAGGTGTACTTC. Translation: CAWSKGGQVYF.

In nucleotides, the CDR3 is TGTGCCAGCAGCCCACGGACTAGCGGGAACTACAATGAGCAGTTCTTC. Amino acid sequence: CASSPRTSGNYNEQFF. The rearrangement joins TRBV5-4 to TRBJ2-1; 12 positions agree with TRBD2. The CDR3 extends over 16 amino acids. The germline CDR1 and CDR2 sequences are SGHNT and YYREEE (reference sequence). J was trimmed by 3 bases and V by 4 bases; bases with no gene match: 5.

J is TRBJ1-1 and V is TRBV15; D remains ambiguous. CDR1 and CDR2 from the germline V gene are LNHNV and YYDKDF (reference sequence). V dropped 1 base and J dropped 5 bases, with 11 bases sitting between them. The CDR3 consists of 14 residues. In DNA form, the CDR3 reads TGTGCCACCAGCAGAGCAGGTTCTGGGACTGAAGCTTTCTTT. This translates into CATSRAGSGTEAFF.

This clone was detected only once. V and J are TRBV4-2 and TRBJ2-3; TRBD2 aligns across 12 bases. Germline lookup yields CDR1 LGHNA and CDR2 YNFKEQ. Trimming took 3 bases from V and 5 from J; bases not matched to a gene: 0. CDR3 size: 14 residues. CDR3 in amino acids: CASSQGLAGDTQYF. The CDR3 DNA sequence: TGTGCCAGCAGCCAGGGACTAGCGGGAGATACGCAGTATTTT.

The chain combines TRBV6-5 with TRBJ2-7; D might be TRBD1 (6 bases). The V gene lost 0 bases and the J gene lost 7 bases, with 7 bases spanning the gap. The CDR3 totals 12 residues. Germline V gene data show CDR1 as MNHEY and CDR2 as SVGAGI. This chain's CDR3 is CASSYSGQEQYF. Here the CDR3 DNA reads TGTGCCAGCAGTTACTCGGGACAAGAGCAGTACTTC.

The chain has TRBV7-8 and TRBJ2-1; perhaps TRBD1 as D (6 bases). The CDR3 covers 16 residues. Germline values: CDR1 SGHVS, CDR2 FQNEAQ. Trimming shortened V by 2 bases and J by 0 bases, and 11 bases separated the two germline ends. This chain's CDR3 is CASSLRGKISYNEQFF. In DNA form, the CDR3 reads TGTGCCAGCAGCTTAAGGGGGAAAATCTCCTACAATGAGCAGTTCTTC.

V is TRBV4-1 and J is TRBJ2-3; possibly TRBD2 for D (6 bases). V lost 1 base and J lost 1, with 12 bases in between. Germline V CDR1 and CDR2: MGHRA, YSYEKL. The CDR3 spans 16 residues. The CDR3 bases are TGCGCCAGCAGCCAAGTTTCAGCGGGCCGCACAGATACGCAGTATTTT. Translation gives CASSQVSAGRTDTQYF.

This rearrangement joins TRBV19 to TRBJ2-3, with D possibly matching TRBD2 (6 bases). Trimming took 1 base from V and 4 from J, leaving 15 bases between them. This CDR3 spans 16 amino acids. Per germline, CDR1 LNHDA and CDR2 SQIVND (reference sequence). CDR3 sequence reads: CASSIGGAGLPDTQYF. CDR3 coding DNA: TGTGCCAGTAGTATAGGCGGGGCGGGGTTGCCAGATACGCAGTATTTT.

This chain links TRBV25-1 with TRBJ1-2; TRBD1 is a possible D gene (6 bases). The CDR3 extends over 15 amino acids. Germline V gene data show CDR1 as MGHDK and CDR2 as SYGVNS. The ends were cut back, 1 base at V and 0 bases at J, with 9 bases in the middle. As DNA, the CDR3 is TGTGCCAGCAGTGAATGGGGGCCGCCTAACTATGGCTACACCTTC. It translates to CASSEWGPPNYGYTF.

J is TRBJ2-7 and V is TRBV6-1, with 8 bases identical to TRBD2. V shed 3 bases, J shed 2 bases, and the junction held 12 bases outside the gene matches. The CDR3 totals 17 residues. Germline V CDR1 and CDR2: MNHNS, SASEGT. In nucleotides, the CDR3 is TGTGCCAGCAGTGACCTCCCGCCGGGACTAGGACCCTACGAGCAGTACTTC. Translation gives CASSDLPPGLGPYEQYF.

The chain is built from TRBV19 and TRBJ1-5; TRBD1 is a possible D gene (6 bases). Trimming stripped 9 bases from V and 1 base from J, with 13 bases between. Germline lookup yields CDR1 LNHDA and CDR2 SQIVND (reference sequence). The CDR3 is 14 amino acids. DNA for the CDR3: TGTGCCAGGGGGGCTTCTGTAAGCAATCAGCCCCAGCATTTT. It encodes CARGASVSNQPQHF.

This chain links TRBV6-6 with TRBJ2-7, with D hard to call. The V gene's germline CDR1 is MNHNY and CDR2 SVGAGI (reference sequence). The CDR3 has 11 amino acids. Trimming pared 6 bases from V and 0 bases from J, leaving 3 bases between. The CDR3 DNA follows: TGTGCCAGCAGGGTCTCCTACGAGCAGTACTTC. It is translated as CASRVSYEQYF.

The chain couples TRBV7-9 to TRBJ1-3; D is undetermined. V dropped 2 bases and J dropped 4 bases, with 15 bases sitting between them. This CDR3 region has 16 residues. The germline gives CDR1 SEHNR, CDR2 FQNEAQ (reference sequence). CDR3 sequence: CASSLNAGMGGNTIYF. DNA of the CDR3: TGTGCCAGCAGCTTAAACGCGGGAATGGGAGGAAACACCATATATTTT.

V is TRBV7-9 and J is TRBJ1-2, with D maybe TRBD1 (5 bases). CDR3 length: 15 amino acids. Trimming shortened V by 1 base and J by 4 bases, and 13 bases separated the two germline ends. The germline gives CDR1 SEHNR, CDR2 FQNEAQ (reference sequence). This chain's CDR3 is CASSLDEGLSYGYTF. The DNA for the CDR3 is TGTGCCAGCAGCTTAGACGAGGGGCTTAGCTATGGCTACACCTTC.

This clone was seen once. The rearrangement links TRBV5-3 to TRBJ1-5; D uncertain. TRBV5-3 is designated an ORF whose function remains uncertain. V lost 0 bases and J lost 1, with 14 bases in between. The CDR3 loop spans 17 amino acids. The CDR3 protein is CARSLASGQTSNQPQHF. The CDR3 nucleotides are TGTGCCAGAAGCTTGGCCTCTGGGCAAACAAGCAATCAGCCCCAGCATTTT.

CDR3 region: CASQDSRPYNEQFF. CDR3 nucleotide sequence: TGTGCCTCCCAAGACTCCCGGCCCTACAATGAGCAGTTCTTC. The chain links TRBV2 to TRBJ2-1, with unresolved D. Looked up from germline, CDR1 is SNHLY and CDR2 is FYNNEI. The CDR3 runs 14 residues. The germline V and J ends were trimmed by 11 bases and 2 bases, with 16 bases remaining between them.

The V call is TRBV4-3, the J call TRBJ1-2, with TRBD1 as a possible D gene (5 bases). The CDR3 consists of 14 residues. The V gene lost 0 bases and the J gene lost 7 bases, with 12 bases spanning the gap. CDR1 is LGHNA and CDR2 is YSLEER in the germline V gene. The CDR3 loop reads CASSQERGTGGYTF. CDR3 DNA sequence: TGCGCCAGCAGCCAAGAGCGGGGGACGGGTGGCTACACCTTC.

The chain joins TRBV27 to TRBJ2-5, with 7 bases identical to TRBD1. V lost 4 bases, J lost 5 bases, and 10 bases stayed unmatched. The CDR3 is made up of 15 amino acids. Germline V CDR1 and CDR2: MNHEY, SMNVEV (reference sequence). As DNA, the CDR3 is TGTGCCAGCAGTTCTGACAGGGTCTCCGGGGAGACCCAGTACTTC. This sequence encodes CASSSDRVSGETQYF.

For the CDR3, the DNA is TGTGCCAGCAGTTCCGGGACTAGCGGGAGTTCTGAGCAGTTCTTC. Amino acids: CASSSGTSGSSEQFF. This rearrangement joins TRBV7-9 to TRBJ2-1, with 14 bases matching TRBD2. V lost 6 bases and J lost 9; bases outside the gene matches: 7. The germline V gene encodes CDR1 SEHNR and CDR2 FQNEAQ (reference sequence). This CDR3 contains 15 residues. Full variable domain (rest looked up from reference TRBV7-9 and TRBJ2-1): DTGVSQNPRHKITKRGQNVTFRCDPISEHNRLYWYRQTLGQGPEFLTYFQNEAQLEKSRLLSDRFSAERPKGSFSTLEIQRTEQGDSAMYLCASSSGTSGSSEQFFGPGTRLTVL.

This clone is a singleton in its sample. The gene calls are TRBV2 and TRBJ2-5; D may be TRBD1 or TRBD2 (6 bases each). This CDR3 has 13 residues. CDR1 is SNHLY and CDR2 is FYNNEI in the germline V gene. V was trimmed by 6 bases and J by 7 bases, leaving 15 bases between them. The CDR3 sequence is CASRRGTSGTQYF. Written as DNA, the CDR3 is TGTGCCAGCAGGAGGGGGACTTCAGGGACCCAGTACTTC. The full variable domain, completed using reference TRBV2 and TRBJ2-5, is EPEVTQTPSHQVTQMGQEVILRCVPISNHLYFYWYRQILGQKVEFLVSFYNNEISEKSEIFDDQFSVERPDGSNFTLKIRSTKLEDSAMYFCASRRGTSGTQYFGPGTRLLVL.

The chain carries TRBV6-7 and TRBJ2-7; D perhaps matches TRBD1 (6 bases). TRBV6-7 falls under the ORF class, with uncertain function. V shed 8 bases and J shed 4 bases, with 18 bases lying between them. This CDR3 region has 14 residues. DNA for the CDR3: TGTGCCAGCTCACCCATGAGGGGGAAGTACGAGCAGTACTTC. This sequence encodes CASSPMRGKYEQYF.

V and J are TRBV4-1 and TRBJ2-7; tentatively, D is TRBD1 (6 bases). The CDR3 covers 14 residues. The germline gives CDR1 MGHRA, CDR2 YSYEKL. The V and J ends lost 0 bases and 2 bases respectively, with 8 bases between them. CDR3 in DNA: TGCGCCAGCAGCCAAGAACAGGGAGCCTACGAGCAGTACTTC. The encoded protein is CASSQEQGAYEQYF.

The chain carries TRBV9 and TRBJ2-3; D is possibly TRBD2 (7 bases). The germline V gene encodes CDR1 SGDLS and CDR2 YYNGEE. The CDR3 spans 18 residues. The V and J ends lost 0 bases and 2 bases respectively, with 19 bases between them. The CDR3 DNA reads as TGTGCCAGCAGCGTAGGGGGGGCCATAGCGGGTATCACAGATACGCAGTATTTT. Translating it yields CASSVGGAIAGITDTQYF.

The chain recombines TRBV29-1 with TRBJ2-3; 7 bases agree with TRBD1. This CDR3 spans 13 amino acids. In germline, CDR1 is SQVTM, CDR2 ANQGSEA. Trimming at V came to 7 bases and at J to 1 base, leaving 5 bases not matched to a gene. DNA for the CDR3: TGCAGCGCTCGACAGGGCGGCACAGATACGCAGTATTTT. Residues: CSARQGGTDTQYF.

This CDR3 reads CASSQGNYGYTF. Here the CDR3 DNA reads TGCGCCAGCAGCCAAGGGAACTATGGCTACACCTTC. The chain links TRBV4-3 to TRBJ1-2; D unclear. V lost 1 base and J 2 bases, leaving 2 bases between the germline ends. The germline V gene has CDR1 LGHNA and CDR2 YSLEER. The CDR3 sequence is 12 residues long.

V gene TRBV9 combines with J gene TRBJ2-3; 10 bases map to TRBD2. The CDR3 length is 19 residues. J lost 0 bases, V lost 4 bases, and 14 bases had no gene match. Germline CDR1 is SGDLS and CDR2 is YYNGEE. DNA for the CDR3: TGTGCCAGCAGCACCCTCAGGGGTCTTAGCGGGAGGAGCACAGATACGCAGTATTTT. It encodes CASSTLRGLSGRSTDTQYF.

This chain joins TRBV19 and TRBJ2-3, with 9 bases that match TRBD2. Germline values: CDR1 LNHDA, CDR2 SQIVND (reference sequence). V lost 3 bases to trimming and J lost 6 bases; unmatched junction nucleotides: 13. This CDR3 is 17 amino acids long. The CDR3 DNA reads TGTGCCAGTAGTATTCGGGATAGCGGGAGAATCGCGGATACGCAGTATTTT. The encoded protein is CASSIRDSGRIADTQYF.